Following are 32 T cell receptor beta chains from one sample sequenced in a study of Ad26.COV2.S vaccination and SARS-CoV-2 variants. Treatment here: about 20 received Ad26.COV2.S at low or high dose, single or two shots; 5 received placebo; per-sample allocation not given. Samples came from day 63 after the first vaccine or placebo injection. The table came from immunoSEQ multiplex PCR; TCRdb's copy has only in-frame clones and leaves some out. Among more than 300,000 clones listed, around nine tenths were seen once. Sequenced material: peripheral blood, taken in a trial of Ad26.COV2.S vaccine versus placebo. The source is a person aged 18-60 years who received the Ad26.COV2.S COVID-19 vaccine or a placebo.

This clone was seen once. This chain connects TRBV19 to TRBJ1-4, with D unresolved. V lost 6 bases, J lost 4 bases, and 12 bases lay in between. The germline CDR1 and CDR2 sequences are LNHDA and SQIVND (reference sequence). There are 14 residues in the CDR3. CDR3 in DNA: TGTGCCAGTAGCACGACCGTAGTTAATGAAAAACTGTTTTTT. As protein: CASSTTVVNEKLFF.

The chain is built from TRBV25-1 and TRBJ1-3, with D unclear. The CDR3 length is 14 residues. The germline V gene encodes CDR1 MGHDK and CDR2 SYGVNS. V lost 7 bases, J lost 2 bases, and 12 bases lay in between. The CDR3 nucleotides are TGTGCCAGCACCCCGGGAGGGACTGGAAACACCATATATTTT. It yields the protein CASTPGGTGNTIYF.

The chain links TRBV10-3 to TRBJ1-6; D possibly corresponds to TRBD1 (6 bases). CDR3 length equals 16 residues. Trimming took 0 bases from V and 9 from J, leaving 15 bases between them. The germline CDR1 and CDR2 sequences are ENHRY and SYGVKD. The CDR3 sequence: CAISESPDRSSSPLHF. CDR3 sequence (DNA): TGTGCCATCAGTGAGTCGCCCGACAGGTCCAGTTCACCCCTCCACTTT.

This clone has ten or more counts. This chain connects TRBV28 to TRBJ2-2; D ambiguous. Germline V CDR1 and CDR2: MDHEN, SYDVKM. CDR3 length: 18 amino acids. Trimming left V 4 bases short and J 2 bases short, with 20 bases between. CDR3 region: CASSYPPFGHPNTGELFF. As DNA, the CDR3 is TGTGCCAGCAGTTACCCCCCCTTTGGGCATCCAAACACCGGGGAGCTGTTTTTT.

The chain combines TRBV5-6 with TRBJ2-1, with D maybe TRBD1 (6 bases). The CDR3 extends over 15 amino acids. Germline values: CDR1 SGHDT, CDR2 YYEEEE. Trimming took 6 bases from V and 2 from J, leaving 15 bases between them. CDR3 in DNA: TGTGCCAGCAATAAAGGGACAACCCCCTACAATGAGCAGTTCTTC. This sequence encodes CASNKGTTPYNEQFF. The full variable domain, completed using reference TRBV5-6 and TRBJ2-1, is DAGVTQSPTHLIKTRGQQVTLRCSPKSGHDTVSWYQQALGQGPQFIFQYYEEEERQRGNFPDRFSGHQFPNYSSELNVNALLLGDSALYLCASNKGTTPYNEQFFGPGTRLTVL.

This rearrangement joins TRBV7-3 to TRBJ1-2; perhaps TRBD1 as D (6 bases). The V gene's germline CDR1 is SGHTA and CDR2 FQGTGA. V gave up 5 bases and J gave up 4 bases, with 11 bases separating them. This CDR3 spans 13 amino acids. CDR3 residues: CASSRAQGYGYTF. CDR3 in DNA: TGTGCCAGCAGCAGGGCACAGGGCTATGGCTACACCTTC.

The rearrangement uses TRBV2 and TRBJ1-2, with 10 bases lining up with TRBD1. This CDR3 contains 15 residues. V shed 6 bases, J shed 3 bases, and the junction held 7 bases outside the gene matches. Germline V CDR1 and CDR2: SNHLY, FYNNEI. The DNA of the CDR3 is TGTGCCAGCAGACGACAGGGGGCTGATCACTATGGCTACACCTTC. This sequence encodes CASRRQGADHYGYTF.

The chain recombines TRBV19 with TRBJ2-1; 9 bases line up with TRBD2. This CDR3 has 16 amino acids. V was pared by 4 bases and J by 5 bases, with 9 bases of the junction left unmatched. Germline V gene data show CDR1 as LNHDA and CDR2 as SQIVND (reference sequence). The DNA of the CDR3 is TGTGCCAGTAGTAAGTTTAGCGGGAGAGGGAACAATGAGCAGTTCTTC. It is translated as CASSKFSGRGNNEQFF.

The CDR3: CASSLRRGDYEQYF. As DNA, the CDR3 is TGTGCCAGCAGTTTACGGCGGGGGGACTACGAGCAGTACTTC. This chain uses TRBV27 with TRBJ2-7; 8 nucleotides align to TRBD2. This CDR3 is built from 14 residues. CDR1 and CDR2 from the germline V gene are MNHEY and SMNVEV (reference sequence). V shed 2 bases, J shed 3 bases, and the junction held 3 bases outside the gene matches.

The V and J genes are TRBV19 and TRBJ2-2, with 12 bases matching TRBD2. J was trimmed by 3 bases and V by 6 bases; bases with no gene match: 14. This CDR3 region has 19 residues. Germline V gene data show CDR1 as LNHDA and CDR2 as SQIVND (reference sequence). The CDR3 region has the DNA TGTGCCAGTAGCCGACGATCTAGCGGGGGGGCTAAGGACACCGGGGAGCTGTTTTTT. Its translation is CASSRRSSGGAKDTGELFF.

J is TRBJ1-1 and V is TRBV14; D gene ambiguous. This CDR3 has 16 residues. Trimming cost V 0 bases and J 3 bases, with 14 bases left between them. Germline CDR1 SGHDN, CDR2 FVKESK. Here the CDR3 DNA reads TGTGCCAGCAGCCAAGATATCGGAGATGGGGACACTGAAGCTTTCTTT. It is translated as CASSQDIGDGDTEAFF.

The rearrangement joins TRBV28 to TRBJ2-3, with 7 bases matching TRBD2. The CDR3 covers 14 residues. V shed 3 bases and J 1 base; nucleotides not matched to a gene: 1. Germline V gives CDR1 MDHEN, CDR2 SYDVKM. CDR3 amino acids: CASSLGRGTDTQYF. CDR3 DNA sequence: TGTGCCAGCAGTTTGGGGAGGGGCACAGATACGCAGTATTTT.

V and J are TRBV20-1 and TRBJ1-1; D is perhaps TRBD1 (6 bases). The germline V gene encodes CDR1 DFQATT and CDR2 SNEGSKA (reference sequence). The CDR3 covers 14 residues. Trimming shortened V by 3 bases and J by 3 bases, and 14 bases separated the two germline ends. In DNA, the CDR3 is TGCAGTGCTAGTTCGGACAGATTTTACACTGAAGCTTTCTTT. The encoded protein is CSASSDRFYTEAFF.

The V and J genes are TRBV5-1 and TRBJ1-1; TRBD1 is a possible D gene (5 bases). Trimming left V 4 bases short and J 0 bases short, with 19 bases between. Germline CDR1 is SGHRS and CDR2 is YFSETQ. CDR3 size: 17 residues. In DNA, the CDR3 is TGCGCCAGCAGCCCCGGGGGACCCGGCTCTATGAACACTGAAGCTTTCTTT. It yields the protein CASSPGGPGSMNTEAFF.

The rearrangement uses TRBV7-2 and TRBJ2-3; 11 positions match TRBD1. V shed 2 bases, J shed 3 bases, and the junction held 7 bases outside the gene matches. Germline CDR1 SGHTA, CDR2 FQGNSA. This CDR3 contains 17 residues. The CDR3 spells CASSLSPGTGGTDTQYF. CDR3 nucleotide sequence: TGTGCCAGCAGCTTAAGCCCCGGGACAGGGGGTACAGATACGCAGTATTTT.

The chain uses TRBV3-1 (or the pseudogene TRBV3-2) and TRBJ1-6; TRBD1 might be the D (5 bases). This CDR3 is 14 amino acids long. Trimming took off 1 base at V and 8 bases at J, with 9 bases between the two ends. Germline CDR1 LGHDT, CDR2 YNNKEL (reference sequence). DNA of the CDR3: TGTGCCAGCAGCCAAGCCCCGACAGATTCACCCCTCCACTTT. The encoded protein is CASSQAPTDSPLHF.

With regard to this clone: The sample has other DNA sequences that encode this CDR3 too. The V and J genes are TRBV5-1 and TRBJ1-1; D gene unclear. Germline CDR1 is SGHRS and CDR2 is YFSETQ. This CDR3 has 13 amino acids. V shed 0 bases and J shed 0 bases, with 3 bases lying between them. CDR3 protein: CASSLVLNTEAFF. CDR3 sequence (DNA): TGCGCCAGCAGCTTGGTTCTGAACACTGAAGCTTTCTTT.

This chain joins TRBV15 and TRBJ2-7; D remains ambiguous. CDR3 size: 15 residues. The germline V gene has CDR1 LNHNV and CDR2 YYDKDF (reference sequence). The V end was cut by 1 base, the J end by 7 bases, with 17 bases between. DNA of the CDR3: TGTGCCACCAGCAGAGGGCCAGGAGAAGGGCAAGAGCAGTACTTC. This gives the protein CATSRGPGEGQEQYF.

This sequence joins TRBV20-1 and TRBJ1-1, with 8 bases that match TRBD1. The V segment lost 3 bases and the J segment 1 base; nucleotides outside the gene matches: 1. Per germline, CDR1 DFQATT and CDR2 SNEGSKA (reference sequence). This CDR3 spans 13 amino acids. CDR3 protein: CSASGQGNTEAFF. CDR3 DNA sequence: TGCAGTGCTAGTGGACAGGGGAACACTGAAGCTTTCTTT.

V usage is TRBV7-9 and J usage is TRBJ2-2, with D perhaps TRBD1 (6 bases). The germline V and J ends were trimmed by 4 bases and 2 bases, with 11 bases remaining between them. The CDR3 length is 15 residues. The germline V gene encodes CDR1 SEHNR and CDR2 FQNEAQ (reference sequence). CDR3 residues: CASSSRDTNTGELFF. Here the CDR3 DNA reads TGTGCCAGCAGCTCCCGGGACACCAACACCGGGGAGCTGTTTTTT.

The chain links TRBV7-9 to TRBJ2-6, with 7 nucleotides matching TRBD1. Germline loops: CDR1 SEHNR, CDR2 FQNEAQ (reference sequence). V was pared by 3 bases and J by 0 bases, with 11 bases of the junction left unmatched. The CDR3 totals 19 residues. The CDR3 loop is CASSFPWDSENSGANVLTF. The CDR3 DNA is TGTGCCAGCAGCTTCCCTTGGGACAGTGAAAACTCTGGGGCCAACGTCCTGACTTTC. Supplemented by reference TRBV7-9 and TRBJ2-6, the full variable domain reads DTGVSQNPRHKITKRGQNVTFRCDPISEHNRLYWYRQTLGQGPEFLTYFQNEAQLEKSRLLSDRFSAERPKGSFSTLEIQRTEQGDSAMYLCASSFPWDSENSGANVLTFGAGSRLTVL.

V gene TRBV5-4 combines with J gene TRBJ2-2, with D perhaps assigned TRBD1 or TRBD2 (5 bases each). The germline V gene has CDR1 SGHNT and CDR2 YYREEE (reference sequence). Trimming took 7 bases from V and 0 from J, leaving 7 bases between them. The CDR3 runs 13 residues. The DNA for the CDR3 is TGTGCCAGCGGGACGCCGAACACCGGGGAGCTGTTTTTT. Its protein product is CASGTPNTGELFF.

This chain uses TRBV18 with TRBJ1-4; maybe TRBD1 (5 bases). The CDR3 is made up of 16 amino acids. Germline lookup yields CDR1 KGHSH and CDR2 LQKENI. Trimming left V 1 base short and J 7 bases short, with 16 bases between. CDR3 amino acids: CASSPRTGGEGEKLFF. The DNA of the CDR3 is TGTGCCAGCTCACCACGGACCGGAGGGGAGGGTGAAAAACTGTTTTTT. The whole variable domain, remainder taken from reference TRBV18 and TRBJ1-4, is NAGVMQNPRHLVRRRGQEARLRCSPMKGHSHVYWYRQLPEEGLKFMVYLQKENIIDESGMPKERFSAEFPKEGPSILRIQQVVRGDSAAYFCASSPRTGGEGEKLFFGSGTQLSVL.

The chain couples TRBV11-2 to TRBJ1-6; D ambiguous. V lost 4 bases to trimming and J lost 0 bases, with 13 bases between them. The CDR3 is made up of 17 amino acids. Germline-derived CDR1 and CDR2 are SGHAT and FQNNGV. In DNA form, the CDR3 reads TGTGCCAGCAGCTCAACGGAGAACTTCTCCTATAATTCACCCCTCCACTTT. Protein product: CASSSTENFSYNSPLHF. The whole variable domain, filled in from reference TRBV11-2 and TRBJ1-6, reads EAGVAQSPRYKIIEKRQSVAFWCNPISGHATLYWYQQILGQGPKLLIQFQNNGVVDDSQLPKDRFSAERLKGVDSTLKIQPAKLEDSAVYLCASSSTENFSYNSPLHFGNGTRLTVT.

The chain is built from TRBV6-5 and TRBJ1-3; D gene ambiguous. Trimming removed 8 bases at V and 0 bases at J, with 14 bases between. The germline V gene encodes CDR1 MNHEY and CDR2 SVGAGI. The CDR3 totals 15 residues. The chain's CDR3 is CASDPTENSGNTIYF. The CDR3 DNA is TGTGCCAGCGACCCAACCGAGAACTCTGGAAACACCATATATTTT.

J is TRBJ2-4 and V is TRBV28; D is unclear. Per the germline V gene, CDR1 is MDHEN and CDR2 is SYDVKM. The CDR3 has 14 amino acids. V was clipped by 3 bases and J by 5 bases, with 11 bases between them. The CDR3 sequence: CASSFHGRQNIQYF. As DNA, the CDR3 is TGTGCCAGCAGTTTCCATGGACGTCAAAACATTCAGTACTTC.

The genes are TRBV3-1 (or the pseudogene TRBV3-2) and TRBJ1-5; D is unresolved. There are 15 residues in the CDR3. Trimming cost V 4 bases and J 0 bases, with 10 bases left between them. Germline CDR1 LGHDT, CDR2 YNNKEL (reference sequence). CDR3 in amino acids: CASSPGSLSNQPQHF. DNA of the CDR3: TGTGCCAGCAGCCCTGGGTCTCTTAGCAATCAGCCCCAGCATTTT.

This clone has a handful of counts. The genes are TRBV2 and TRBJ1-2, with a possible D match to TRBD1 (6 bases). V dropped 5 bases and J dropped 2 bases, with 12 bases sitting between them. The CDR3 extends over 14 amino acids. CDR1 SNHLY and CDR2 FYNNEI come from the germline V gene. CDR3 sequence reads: CASSPEGDNYGYTF. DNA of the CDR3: TGTGCCAGCAGTCCCGAGGGGGACAACTATGGCTACACCTTC.

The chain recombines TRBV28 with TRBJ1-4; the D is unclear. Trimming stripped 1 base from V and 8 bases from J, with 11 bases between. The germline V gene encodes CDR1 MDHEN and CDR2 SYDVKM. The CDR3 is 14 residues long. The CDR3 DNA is TGTGCCAGCAGTTTATCTGGGGTAGGAGAAAAACTGTTTTTT. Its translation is CASSLSGVGEKLFF.

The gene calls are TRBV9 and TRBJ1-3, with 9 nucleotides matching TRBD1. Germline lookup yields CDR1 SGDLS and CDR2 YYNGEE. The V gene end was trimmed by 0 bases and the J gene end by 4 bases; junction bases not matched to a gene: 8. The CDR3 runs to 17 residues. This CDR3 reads CASSVDLSGTGGNTIYF. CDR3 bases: TGTGCCAGCAGCGTAGATCTATCTGGGACAGGGGGAAACACCATATATTTT.

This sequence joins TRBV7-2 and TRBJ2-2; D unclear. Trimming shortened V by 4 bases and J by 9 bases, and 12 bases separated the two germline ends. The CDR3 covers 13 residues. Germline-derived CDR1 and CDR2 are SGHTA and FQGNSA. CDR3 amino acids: CASSSPPVRELFF. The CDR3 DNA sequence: TGTGCCAGCAGCTCCCCGCCCGTCAGGGAGCTGTTTTTT.

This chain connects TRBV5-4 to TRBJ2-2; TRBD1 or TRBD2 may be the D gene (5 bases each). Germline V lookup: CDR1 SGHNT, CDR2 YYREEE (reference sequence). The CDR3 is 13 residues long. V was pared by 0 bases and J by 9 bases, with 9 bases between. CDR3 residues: CASSLEGSWELFF. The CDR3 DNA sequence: TGTGCCAGCAGCTTGGAGGGGAGCTGGGAGCTGTTTTTT. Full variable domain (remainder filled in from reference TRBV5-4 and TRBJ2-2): ETGVTQSPTHLIKTRGQQVTLRCSSQSGHNTVSWYQQALGQGPQFIFQYYREEENGRGNFPPRFSGLQFPNYSSELNVNALELDDSALYLCASSLEGSWELFFGEGSRLTVL.